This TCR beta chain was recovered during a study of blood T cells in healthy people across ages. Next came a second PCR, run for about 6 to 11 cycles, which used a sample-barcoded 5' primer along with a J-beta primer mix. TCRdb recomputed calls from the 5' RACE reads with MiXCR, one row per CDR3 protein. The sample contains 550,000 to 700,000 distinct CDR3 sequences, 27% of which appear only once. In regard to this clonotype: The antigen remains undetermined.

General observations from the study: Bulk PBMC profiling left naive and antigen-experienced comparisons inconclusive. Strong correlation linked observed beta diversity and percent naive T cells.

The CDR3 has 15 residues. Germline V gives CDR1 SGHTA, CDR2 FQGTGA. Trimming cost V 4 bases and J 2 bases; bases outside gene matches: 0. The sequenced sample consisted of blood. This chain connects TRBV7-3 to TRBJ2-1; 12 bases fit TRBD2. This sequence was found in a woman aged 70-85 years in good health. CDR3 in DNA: TGTGCCAGCAGCTCTAGCGGGAGGGCCTACAATGAGCAGTTCTTC. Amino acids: CASSSSGRAYNEQFF. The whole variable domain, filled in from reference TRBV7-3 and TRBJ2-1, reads GAGVSQTPSNKVTEKGKYVELRCDPISGHTALYWYRQSLGQGPEFLIYFQGTGAADDSGLPNDRFFAVRPEGSVSTLKIQRTERGDSAVYLCASSSSGRAYNEQFFGPGTRLTVL.